This section outlines one TCR beta chain sequence together with its context. This record comes from a study of shared clonotypes between healthy human individuals. Across the study: CD8 memory received one plate per donor, CD8 naive two, CD4 memory three and CD4 naive three.

Splitting of each subset's genomic DNA was done evenly across several immunoSEQ plates. The protocol was immunoSEQ multiplex PCR, while the TCRdb copy is restricted to in-frame clones and leaves out a portion. This sample has approximately 340,000 clones, with 74% found just once. The CDR3 extends over 18 amino acids. V was pared by 0 bases and J by 3 bases, with 10 bases of the junction left unmatched. Germline CDR1 SGHNT, CDR2 YYREEE (reference sequence). Source material: memory CD4+ T cells sorted from blood. Sample subset: CD45RA-negative fraction. The chain couples TRBV5-4 to TRBJ2-3; the match to TRBD2 covers 10 bases. The receptor comes from a man aged 25-40 years in good health. CDR3 DNA: TGTGCCAGCAGCTTGGGTAGCGGGAGGAAGCTGTGGACAGATACGCAGTATTTT. Encoded protein: CASSLGSGRKLWTDTQYF.